This T cell receptor (beta chain) originates from a study of radiotherapy plus CTLA-4 blockade in lung cancer. The germline V gene has CDR1 SGHRS and CDR2 YFSETQ. This CDR3 contains 15 residues. V shed 3 bases and J 4 bases; nucleotides not matched to a gene: 8. Here immunoSEQ multiplex PCR was the method, and the copy in TCRdb shows in-frame clones only, minus some. The table lists tens of thousands of clones, around 80% of them singletons. The chain carries TRBV5-1 and TRBJ1-2; TRBD1 matches at 8 bases. The TCR comes from a human donor with non-small cell lung cancer who had a partial response to radiotherapy plus ipilimumab. The sample was peripheral blood, taken from a patient treated with radiotherapy plus ipilimumab. The CDR3 DNA is TGCGCCAGCAGCTCAGGACAGGGTGCTCTCTATGGCTACACCTTC. Its protein product is CASSSGQGALYGYTF.